The source of this T cell receptor beta chain is a study of T cell responses to AZD1222 COVID-19 vaccine. Study findings and constraints: Samples come after the peak T cell response, not at day 14.

TCRdb's table, derived via immunoSEQ multiplex PCR, lists solely in-frame clones and lacks some. The table lists about 27,000 clones, about nine tenths of them singletons. The CDR3 runs 13 residues. Trimming left V 3 bases short and J 6 bases short, with 7 bases between. CDR1 is KGHDR, CDR2 SFDVKD, per germline. This clone was observed once. Its antigen is as yet unknown. This chain joins TRBV24-1 and TRBJ2-2; possible D gene TRBD1, 6 bases. This specimen consisted of peripheral blood, obtained 28 days after the second AZD1222 dose. The receptor was isolated from an adult who received the AZD1222 COVID-19 vaccine. The CDR3 sequence is CATSDQGSGELFF. The DNA of the CDR3 is TGTGCCACCAGTGATCAGGGGTCCGGGGAGCTGTTTTTT.